The 9 T cell receptor beta chains below were found in one sample sequenced in a study of CD8 T cells in ankylosing spondylitis. Which antigens these TCRs recognize remains unknown. Broader study findings: Typical of ankylosing spondylitis blood, it appeared, was a TCR beta motif of under 10 highly homologous variants.

TCRdb reanalysed the 5' RACE reads using MiXCR and keeps one entry per CDR3 protein. The sample consists of 700,000 to 850,000 distinct CDR3 sequences, about an eighth of them appearing once. The sequenced sample was blood, either unsorted or a sorted T cell fraction (not recorded which). The origin of the receptors is a male donor with ankylosing spondylitis.

The rearrangement uses TRBV5-1 and TRBJ2-7; D is tentatively TRBD1 or TRBD2 (5 bases each). This CDR3 spans 14 amino acids. Trimming removed 4 bases at V and 2 bases at J, with 13 bases between. In germline, CDR1 is SGHRS, CDR2 YFSETQ. The CDR3 spells CASSRDRATYEQYF. CDR3 bases: TGCGCCAGCAGCCGGGACCGGGCCACCTACGAGCAGTACTTC.

This clonotype was observed a handful of times. V usage is TRBV5-1 and J usage is TRBJ1-1, with D possibly being TRBD1 (5 bases). CDR1 and CDR2 (germline): SGHRS, YFSETQ. V shed 3 bases and J shed 1 base, with 13 bases lying between them. The CDR3 spans 15 residues. The CDR3 sequence is CASSSVGAANTEAFF. CDR3 DNA sequence: TGCGCCAGCAGCTCGGTCGGGGCCGCGAACACTGAAGCTTTCTTT.

The J gene is TRBJ1-6, the V gene TRBV5-1, with D perhaps matching TRBD1 (5 bases). Germline V lookup: CDR1 SGHRS, CDR2 YFSETQ. V dropped 4 bases and J dropped 8 bases, with 13 bases sitting between them. This CDR3 is built from 14 residues. The DNA for the CDR3 is TGCGCCAGCAGCCCCGCTCTGGGGGATTCACCCCTCCACTTT. As protein: CASSPALGDSPLHF.

This clonotype was seen repeatedly, ten times or more. The V gene is TRBV5-6, the J gene TRBJ2-7; tentatively, D is TRBD2 (6 bases). This CDR3 has 14 amino acids. From germline, CDR1 is SGHDT and CDR2 YYEEEE. V was shortened by 5 bases and J by 6 bases, with 18 bases between the two germline ends. As DNA, the CDR3 is TGTGCCAGCAGGCGGGACGGGAGAATGGGCGAGCAGTACTTC. It yields the protein CASRRDGRMGEQYF.

The table lists this clonotype with many counts. This chain uses TRBV29-1 with TRBJ2-3; possibly TRBD1 for D (6 bases). Looked up from germline, CDR1 is SQVTM and CDR2 is ANQGSEA. The CDR3 length is 15 residues. The V end lost 7 bases, the J end lost 4 bases, and 21 bases lay between the germline ends. CDR3 coding DNA: TGCAGCGCAGCCTTTGGACAGACAGCCCCAGATACGCAGTATTTT. Amino acids: CSAAFGQTAPDTQYF.

This clonotype was found many times. The chain has TRBV20-1 and TRBJ2-3, with unresolved D. Germline V gene lookup returns CDR1 DFQATT and CDR2 SNEGSKA (reference sequence). The V and J ends lost 7 bases and 0 bases respectively, with 14 bases between them. The length of the CDR3 is 14 residues. The CDR3 DNA is TGCAGTGTCCTGGCCAGAGCTAGCACAGATACGCAGTATTTT. This encodes CSVLARASTDTQYF.

The rearrangement uses TRBV5-5 and TRBJ2-4; D is ambiguous. Germline V gives CDR1 SGHKS, CDR2 YYEKEE (reference sequence). CDR3 length equals 14 residues. Between the trimmed V and J ends, which lost 2 bases and 2 bases, there was a span of 8 bases. CDR3 nucleotide sequence: TGTGCCAGCAGCTTATGGGGATCCAAAAACATTCAGTACTTC. It encodes CASSLWGSKNIQYF.

V usage is TRBV20-1 and J usage is TRBJ2-7; D remains unclear. Germline V lookup: CDR1 DFQATT, CDR2 SNEGSKA (reference sequence). V was shortened by 4 bases and J by 1 base, with 8 bases between the two germline ends. This CDR3 comprises 12 residues. DNA for the CDR3: TGCAGTGCTACCTACGGGTCCTACGAGCAGTACTTC. Its translation: CSATYGSYEQYF.

V is TRBV30 and J is TRBJ2-3, with D possibly being TRBD2 (5 bases). Germline V gene data show CDR1 as GTSNPN and CDR2 as SVGIG (reference sequence). The CDR3 runs 13 residues. V was pared by 4 bases and J by 2 bases, with 10 bases between. CDR3 region: CAWTRGNTDTQYF. CDR3 nucleotides: TGTGCCTGGACTAGAGGGAACACAGATACGCAGTATTTT.